This T cell receptor beta chain was captured in a study of beta chain features in type 1 diabetes. About the study: All samples yielded roughly 100,000,000 examined sorted cells. Study observations and caveats: Researchers report that Type 1 diabetes patients had moderately but significantly shorter TCRB CDR3s across all four CD4+ subsets.

Sequencing targeted expressed TCRB transcripts, as all isolated RNA had been reverse transcribed. The protocol was immunoSEQ multiplex PCR, while the TCRdb copy is restricted to in-frame clones and leaves out a portion. There are 300,000 or so clones in the sample; roughly an eighth occur only once, and 0.015% to 0.02% lies in the top ten. Only a few counts were recorded for this clone. Antigen unknown. The germline gives CDR1 LGHNA, CDR2 YNFKEQ. The CDR3 has 15 amino acids. Trimming removed 0 bases from V and 6 bases from J; junction bases left unmatched: 6. The source material was naive CD4+ T cells from blood. The source of this sequence is a man aged 25 to 40 with type 1 diabetes. The chain recombines TRBV4-2 with TRBJ2-7, with TRBD2 matching 9 bases. The CDR3 bases are TGTGCCAGCAGCCAAGAACTTAGCGGGAGATCCGAGCAGTACTTC. Translating gives CASSQELSGRSEQYF.